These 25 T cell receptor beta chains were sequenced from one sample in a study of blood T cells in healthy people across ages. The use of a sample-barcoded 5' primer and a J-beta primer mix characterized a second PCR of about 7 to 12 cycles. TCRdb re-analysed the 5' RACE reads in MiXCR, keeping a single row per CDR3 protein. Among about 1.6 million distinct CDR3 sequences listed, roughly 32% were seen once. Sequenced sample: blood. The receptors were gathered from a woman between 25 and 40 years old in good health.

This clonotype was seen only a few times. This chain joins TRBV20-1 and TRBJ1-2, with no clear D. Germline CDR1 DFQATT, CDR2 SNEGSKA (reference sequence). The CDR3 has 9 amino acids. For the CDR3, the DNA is TGCCTAGTGGAGGGTGGCTACACCTTC. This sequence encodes CLVEGGYTF.

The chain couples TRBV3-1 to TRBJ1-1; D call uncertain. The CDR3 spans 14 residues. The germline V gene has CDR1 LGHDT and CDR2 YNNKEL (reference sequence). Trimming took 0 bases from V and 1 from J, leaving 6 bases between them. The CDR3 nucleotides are TGTGCCAGCAGCCAAGATATAGAGAACACTGAAGCTTTCTTT. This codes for CASSQDIENTEAFF.

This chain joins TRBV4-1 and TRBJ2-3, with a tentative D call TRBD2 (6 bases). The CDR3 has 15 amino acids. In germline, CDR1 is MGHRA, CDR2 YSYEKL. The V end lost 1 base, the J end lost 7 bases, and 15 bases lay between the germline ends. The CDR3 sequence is CASSQGQMGGYTQYF. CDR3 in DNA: TGCGCCAGCAGCCAAGGACAGATGGGGGGATATACGCAGTATTTT.

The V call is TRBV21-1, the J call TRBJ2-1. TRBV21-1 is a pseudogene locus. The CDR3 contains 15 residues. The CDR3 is CASSKTMESYNEQFF. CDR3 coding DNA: TGTGCCAGCAGCAAAACCATGGAATCCTACAATGAGCAGTTCTTC.

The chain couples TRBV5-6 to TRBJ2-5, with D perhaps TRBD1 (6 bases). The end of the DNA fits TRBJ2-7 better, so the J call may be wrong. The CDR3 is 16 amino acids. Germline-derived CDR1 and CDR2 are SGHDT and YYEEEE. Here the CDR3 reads CASSPAQGTGCYEQYF. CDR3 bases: TGTGCCAGCAGCCCAGCACAGGGAACGGGTTGTTACGAGCAGTACTTC.

CDR3 nucleotides: TGTGCCAGCAGTTACCGACAGGTTAAGACAGGGGAGCAGTTCTTC. Protein sequence: CASSYRQVKTGEQFF. The chain joins TRBV12-3 or TRBV12-4 to TRBJ2-1; the match to TRBD1 covers 7 bases. V dropped 4 bases and J dropped 10; count of bases not matched to a gene: 13. The CDR3 extends over 15 amino acids.

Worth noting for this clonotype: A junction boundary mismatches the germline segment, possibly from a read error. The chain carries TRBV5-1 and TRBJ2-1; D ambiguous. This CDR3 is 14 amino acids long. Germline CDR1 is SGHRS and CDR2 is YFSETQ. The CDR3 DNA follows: TGCGCCAGCAGCTTGCCAGCGCCAAACAATGGGCAGTTCTTC. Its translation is CASSLPAPNNGQFF.

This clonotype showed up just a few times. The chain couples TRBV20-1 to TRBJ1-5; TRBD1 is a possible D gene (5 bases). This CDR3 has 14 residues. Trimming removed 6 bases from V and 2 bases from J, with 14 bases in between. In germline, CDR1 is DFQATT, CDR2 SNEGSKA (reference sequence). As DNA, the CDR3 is TGCAGTGCCACGGGGCCCGCTGGCAATCAGCCCCAGCATTTT. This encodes CSATGPAGNQPQHF.

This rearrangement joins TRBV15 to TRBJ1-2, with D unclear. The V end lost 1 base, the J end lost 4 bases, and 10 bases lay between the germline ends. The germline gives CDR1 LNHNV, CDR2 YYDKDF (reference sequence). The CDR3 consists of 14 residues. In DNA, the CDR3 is TGTGCCACCAGCAGAGTAGCGATACCCTATGGCTACACCTTC. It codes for CATSRVAIPYGYTF.

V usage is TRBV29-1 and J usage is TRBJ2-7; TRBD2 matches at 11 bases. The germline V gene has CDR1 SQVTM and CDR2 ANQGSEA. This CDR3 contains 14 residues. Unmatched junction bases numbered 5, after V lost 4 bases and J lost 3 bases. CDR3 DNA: TGCAGCGTTGCGTTGCTAGCGGGGGGCTACGAGCAGTACTTC. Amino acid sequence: CSVALLAGGYEQYF.

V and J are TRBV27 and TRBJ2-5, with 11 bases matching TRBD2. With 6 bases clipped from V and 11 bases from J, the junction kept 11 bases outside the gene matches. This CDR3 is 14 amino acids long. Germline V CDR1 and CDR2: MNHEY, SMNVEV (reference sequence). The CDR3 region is CASRAGTSGEEQYF. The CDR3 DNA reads TGTGCCAGCAGGGCCGGGACTAGCGGAGAGGAGCAGTACTTC.

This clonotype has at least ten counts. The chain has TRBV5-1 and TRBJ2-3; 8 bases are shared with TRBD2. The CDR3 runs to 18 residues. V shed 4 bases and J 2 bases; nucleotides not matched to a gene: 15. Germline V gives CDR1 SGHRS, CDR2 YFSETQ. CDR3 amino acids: CASSPTLKSGGPTDTQYF. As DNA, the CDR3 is TGCGCCAGCAGCCCCACCCTAAAGAGCGGGGGACCCACAGATACGCAGTATTTT.

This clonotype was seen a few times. As DNA, the CDR3 is TGCAGTGCTACTAGCGAAGTCTCCTCTGAGCAGTTCTTC. Residues: CSATSEVSSEQFF. The gene calls are TRBV20-1 and TRBJ2-1; D possibly corresponds to TRBD2 (6 bases). CDR1 DFQATT and CDR2 SNEGSKA come from the germline V gene (reference sequence). Trimming stripped 4 bases from V and 9 bases from J, with 16 bases between. The CDR3 has 13 residues.

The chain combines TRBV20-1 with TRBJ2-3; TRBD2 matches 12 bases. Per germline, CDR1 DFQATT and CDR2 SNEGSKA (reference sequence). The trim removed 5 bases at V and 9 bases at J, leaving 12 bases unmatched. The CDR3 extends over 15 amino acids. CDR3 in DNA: TGCAGTGCTCTTCCTAGCGGGGGGGCGTGTGGCACGCAGTATTTT. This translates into CSALPSGGACGTQYF.

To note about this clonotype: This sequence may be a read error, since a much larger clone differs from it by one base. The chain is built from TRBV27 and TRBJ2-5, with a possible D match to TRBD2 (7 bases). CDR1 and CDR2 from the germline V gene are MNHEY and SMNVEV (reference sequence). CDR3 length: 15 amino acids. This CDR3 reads CTSRGLLGSWETQYF. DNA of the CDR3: TGTACCAGCAGGGGACTACTGGGGTCGTGGGAGACCCAGTACTTC.

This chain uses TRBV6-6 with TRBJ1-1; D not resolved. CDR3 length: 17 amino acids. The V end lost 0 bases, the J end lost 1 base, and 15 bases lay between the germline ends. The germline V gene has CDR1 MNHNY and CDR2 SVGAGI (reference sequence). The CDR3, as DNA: TGTGCCAGCAGTTACTCGAGGGTGGTCTCATCGAACACTGAAGCTTTCTTT. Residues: CASSYSRVVSSNTEAFF.

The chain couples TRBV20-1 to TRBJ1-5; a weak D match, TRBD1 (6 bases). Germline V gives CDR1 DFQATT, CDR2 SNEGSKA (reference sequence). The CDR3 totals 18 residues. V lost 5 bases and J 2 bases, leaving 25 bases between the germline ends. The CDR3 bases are TGCAGTGCTCGTTTGGACAGCCGCGGTCTTAGGGGCAATCAGCCCCAGCATTTT. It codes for CSARLDSRGLRGNQPQHF.

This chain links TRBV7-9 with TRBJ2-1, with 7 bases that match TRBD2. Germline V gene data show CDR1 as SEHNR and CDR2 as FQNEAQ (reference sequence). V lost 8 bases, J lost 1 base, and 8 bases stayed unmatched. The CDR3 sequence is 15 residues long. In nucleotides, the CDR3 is TGTGCCAGCGGTGCAGAAGCGGGATCCTACAATGAGCAGTTCTTC. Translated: CASGAEAGSYNEQFF.

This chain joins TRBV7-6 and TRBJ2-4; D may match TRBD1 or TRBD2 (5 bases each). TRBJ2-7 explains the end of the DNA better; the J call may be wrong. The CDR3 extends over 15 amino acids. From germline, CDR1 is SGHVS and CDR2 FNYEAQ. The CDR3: CASSSLARGVYEQYF. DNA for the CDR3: TGTGCCAGCAGCTCCCTAGCCCGGGGCGTTTACGAGCAGTACTTC.

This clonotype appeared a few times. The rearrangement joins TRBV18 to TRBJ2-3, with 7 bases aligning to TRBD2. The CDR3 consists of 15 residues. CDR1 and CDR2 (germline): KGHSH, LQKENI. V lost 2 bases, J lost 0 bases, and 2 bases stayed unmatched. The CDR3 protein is CASSPGRDSTDTQYF. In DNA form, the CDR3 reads TGTGCCAGCTCACCAGGGAGGGATAGCACAGATACGCAGTATTTT.

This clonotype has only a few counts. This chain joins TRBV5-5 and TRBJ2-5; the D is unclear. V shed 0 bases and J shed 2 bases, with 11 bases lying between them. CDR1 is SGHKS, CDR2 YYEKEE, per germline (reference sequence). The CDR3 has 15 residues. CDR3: CASSLEGLTQETQYF. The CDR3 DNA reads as TGTGCCAGCAGCTTGGAGGGCCTAACTCAAGAGACCCAGTACTTC.

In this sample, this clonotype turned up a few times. The CDR3 DNA reads TGCAGTGCTAGTACAGGGTCGGATCAGCCCCAGCATTTT. Translating it yields CSASTGSDQPQHF. The chain links TRBV20-1 to TRBJ1-5, with D maybe TRBD1 (6 bases). The CDR3 covers 13 residues. Germline CDR1 DFQATT, CDR2 SNEGSKA (reference sequence). The germline V and J ends were trimmed by 3 bases and 5 bases, with 11 bases remaining between them.

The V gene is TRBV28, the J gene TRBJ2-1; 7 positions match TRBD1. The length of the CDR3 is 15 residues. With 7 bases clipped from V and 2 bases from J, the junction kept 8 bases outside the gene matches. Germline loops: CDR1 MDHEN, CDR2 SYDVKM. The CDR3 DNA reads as TGTGCCAGCACCCACGCCGGGACAGCCTACAATGAGCAGTTCTTC. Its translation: CASTHAGTAYNEQFF.

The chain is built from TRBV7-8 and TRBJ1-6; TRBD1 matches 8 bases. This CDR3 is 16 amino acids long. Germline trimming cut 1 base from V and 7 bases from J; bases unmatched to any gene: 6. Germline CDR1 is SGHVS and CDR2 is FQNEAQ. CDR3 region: CASSLGQGARNSPLHF. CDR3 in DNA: TGTGCCAGCAGCTTAGGGCAGGGGGCAAGGAATTCACCCCTCCACTTT.

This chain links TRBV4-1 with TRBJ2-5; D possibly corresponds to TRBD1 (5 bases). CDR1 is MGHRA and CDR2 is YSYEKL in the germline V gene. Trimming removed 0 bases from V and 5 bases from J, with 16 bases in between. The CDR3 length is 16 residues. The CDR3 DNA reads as TGCGCCAGCAGCCAAGATCTCCAGGGTGGACGGGAGACCCAGTACTTC. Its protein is CASSQDLQGGRETQYF.